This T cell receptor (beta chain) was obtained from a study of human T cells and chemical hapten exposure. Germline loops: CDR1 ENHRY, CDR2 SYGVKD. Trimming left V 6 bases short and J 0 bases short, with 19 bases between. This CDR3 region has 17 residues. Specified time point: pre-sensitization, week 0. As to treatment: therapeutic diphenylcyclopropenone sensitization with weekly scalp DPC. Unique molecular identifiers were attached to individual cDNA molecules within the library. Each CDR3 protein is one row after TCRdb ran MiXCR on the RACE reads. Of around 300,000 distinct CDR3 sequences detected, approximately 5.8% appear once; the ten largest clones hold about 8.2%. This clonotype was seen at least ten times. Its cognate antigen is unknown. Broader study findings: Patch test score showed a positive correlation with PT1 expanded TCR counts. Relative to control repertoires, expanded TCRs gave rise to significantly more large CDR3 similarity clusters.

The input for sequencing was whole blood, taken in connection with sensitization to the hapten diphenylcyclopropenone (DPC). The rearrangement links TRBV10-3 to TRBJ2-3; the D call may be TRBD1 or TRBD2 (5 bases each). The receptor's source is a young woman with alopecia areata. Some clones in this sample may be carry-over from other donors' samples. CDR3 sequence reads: CAIRTLVGTASTDTQYF. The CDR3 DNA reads TGTGCCATCAGGACGCTCGTAGGGACCGCTAGCACAGATACGCAGTATTTT.